Listed below are T cell receptor beta chains from one sample, sequenced in a study of control samples from healthy donors and cancer patients. TCRdb's copy holds only in-frame clones and misses some; the assay was immunoSEQ multiplex PCR. The table shows around 200,000 clones, with 85% to 95% occurring only once. Sequenced input: blood. Every receptor here comes from a man between 18 and 29 years old in good health. Each CDR3 is given with its conserved first and last residue. D genes are given only for firm matches. Clone sizes are given selectively: once, few, many, or a class where the clone is expanded.

>TRBJ2-7|12|.|TRBV18|.
CASSRQEYEQYF
TGTGCCAGCTCAAGACAGGAGTACGAGCAGTACTTC
>TRBJ1-5|14|.|TRBV19|.
CASSTVSSNQPQHF
TGTGCCAGTAGTACCGTGAGTAGCAATCAGCCCCAGCATTTT
>TRBJ2-7|15|TRBD2|TRBV4-2|.
CASSLAGGGIYEQYF
TGTGCCAGCAGCTTGGCTGGCGGGGGGATCTACGAGCAGTACTTC
>TRBJ1-1|15|.|TRBV14|.
CASSAYVALNTEAFF
TGTGCCAGCAGCGCATATGTAGCCCTGAACACTGAAGCTTTCTTT
>TRBJ1-3|18|TRBD1|TRBV18|.
CASSSKPGQGNSGNTIYF
TGTGCCAGCTCTTCCAAGCCGGGACAGGGGAACTCTGGAAACACCATATATTTT
>TRBJ1-3|16|.|TRBV5-5|.
CASSPTQGSSGNTIYF
TGTGCCAGCAGCCCTACCCAGGGTAGTTCTGGAAACACCATATATTTT
>TRBJ1-4|17|.|TRBV4-1|.
CASSQRGNRATNEKLFF
TGCGCCAGCAGCCAGCGGGGTAACAGGGCAACTAATGAAAAACTGTTTTTT
>TRBJ1-4|16|.|TRBV23-1|few
CASGIGGPPANEKLFF
TGCGCCAGCGGTATAGGGGGGCCCCCTGCTAATGAAAAACTGTTTTTT
>TRBJ2-7|15|TRBD1|TRBV10-3|.
CAISKQGAGPYEQYF
TGTGCCATCAGTAAACAGGGGGCCGGCCCCTACGAGCAGTACTTC
>TRBJ1-1|19|.|TRBV28|.
CASSFDPGRTAPRHTEAFF
TGTGCCAGCAGTTTCGACCCAGGGAGGACGGCCCCTAGGCACACTGAAGCTTTCTTT
>TRBJ2-3|14|TRBD2|TRBV10-3|.
CAIGDGGGGDTQYF
TGTGCCATCGGGGACGGGGGGGGCGGAGATACGCAGTATTTT
>TRBJ1-1|16|.|TRBV2|.
CASSEDSPRGDTEAFF
TGTGCCAGCAGTGAGGACTCTCCCCGGGGGGACACTGAAGCTTTCTTT
>TRBJ1-6|16|.|TRBV18|.
CASSPSLGGYNSPLHF
TGTGCCAGCTCGCCCTCTCTAGGAGGGTATAATTCACCCCTCCACTTT
>TRBJ1-6|16|.|TRBV4-1|.
CASSFLGVAGSSPLHF
TGCGCCAGCAGCTTTCTCGGGGTGGCAGGGAGTTCACCCCTCCACTTT
>TRBJ1-4|14|.|TRBV18|.
CASSQTTTNEKLFF
TGTGCCAGCTCACAGACTACAACTAATGAAAAACTGTTTTTT
>TRBJ1-2|13|TRBD1|TRBV24-1|.
CATSDRDRSGYTF
TGTGCCACCAGTGACAGGGACAGATCTGGCTACACCTTC
>TRBJ2-7|14|TRBD1|TRBV3-1/TRBV3-2|.
CASTDLDRGHEQYF
TGTGCCAGCACCGACCTGGACAGGGGCCACGAGCAGTACTTC
>TRBJ2-7|14|TRBD1|TRBV19|.
CASSLGTGSVEQYF
TGTGCCAGTAGTCTCGGGACAGGGAGCGTCGAGCAGTACTTC
>TRBJ2-5|11|.|TRBV2|.
CATRAEQTQYF
TGTGCCACCAGAGCAGAACAGACCCAGTACTTC
>TRBJ2-3|11|.|TRBV30|.
CAWSDWQTQYF
TGTGCCTGGAGTGACTGGCAAACGCAGTATTTT
>TRBJ2-7|14|TRBD1|TRBV7-3|.
CASSLTGTGDEQYF
TGTGCCAGCAGCTTAACGGGGACAGGGGACGAGCAGTACTTC
>TRBJ1-6|14|.|TRBV2|.
CASSATGFNSPLHF
TGTGCCAGCAGCGCTACAGGGTTTAATTCACCCCTCCACTTT
>TRBJ2-7|15|TRBD1|TRBV2|.
CASRPTGTAVYEQYF
TGTGCCAGCAGGCCAACCGGGACAGCTGTCTACGAGCAGTACTTC
>TRBJ2-2|14|TRBD2|TRBV30|.
CAWSVSGGSGELFF
TGTGCCTGGAGTGTTAGCGGGGGGAGCGGGGAGCTGTTTTTT
>TRBJ1-5|14|.|TRBV2|.
CASSPLDRNQPQHF
TGTGCCAGCAGCCCCCTAGACCGCAATCAGCCCCAGCATTTT
>TRBJ2-3|16|TRBD2|TRBV27|.
CASSLSAGRARDTQYF
TGTGCCAGCAGTTTATCCGCAGGGAGGGCCCGGGATACGCAGTATTTT
>TRBJ2-1|20|.|TRBV9|.
CASSPNWPDSGGPYYNEQFF
TGTGCCAGCAGCCCTAACTGGCCGGATTCAGGGGGGCCTTACTACAATGAGCAGTTCTTC
>TRBJ1-1|12|.|TRBV9|once
CASSGQHTEAFF
TGTGCCAGCAGCGGACAGCACACTGAAGCTTTCTTT
>TRBJ1-1|14|.|TRBV19|.
CASSPGPWNTEAFF
TGTGCCAGTAGTCCGGGACCCTGGAACACTGAAGCTTTCTTT
>TRBJ2-5|14|.|TRBV9|once
CASSVSGTQETQYF
TGTGCCAGCAGCGTATCCGGCACCCAAGAGACCCAGTACTTC
>TRBJ1-3|14|.|TRBV9|.
CATGKGNSGNTIYF
TGTGCCACCGGTAAGGGGAACTCTGGAAACACCATATATTTT
>TRBJ1-1|19|TRBD1|TRBV4-2|.
CASSQDSTGGQGLWTEAFF
TGTGCCAGCAGCCAAGATTCAACGGGGGGACAGGGCTTATGGACTGAAGCTTTCTTT
>TRBJ2-3|14|.|TRBV13|once
CASGGHTSTDTQYF
TGTGCCAGCGGGGGACACACTAGCACAGATACGCAGTATTTT
>TRBJ1-4|12|.|TRBV7-9|.
CASSTVDEKLFF
TGTGCCAGCAGCACCGTCGACGAAAAACTGTTTTTT
>TRBJ2-5|14|.|TRBV20-1|.
CSASEHLDQETQYF
TGCAGTGCTAGTGAGCACCTAGACCAAGAGACCCAGTACTTC
>TRBJ1-6|13|.|TRBV30|.
CAWRGLYNSPLHF
TGTGCCTGGAGGGGTCTGTATAATTCACCCCTCCACTTT
>TRBJ1-5|13|.|TRBV19|.
CASTPQGVQPQHF
TGTGCCAGTACCCCACAGGGAGTTCAGCCCCAGCATTTT
>TRBJ1-3|15|.|TRBV30|.
CAWSAQKGSGNTIYF
TGTGCCTGGAGTGCCCAAAAGGGGTCCGGAAACACCATATATTTT
>TRBJ1-5|15|.|TRBV19|.
CASSRGTSRNQPQHF
TGTGCCAGTAGTAGAGGTACTTCTCGGAATCAGCCCCAGCATTTT
>TRBJ1-6|17|.|TRBV5-1|once
CASSLTTGIRTNSPLHF
TGCGCCAGCAGCTTAACTACAGGGATTAGGACAAATTCACCCCTCCACTTT
>TRBJ2-2|14|.|TRBV27|.
CASSSSRGTGELFF
TGTGCCAGCAGCTCCTCACGGGGCACCGGGGAGCTGTTTTTT
>TRBJ1-6|15|.|TRBV5-1|.
CASSPEGPVDSPLHF
TGCGCCAGCAGCCCGGAGGGTCCCGTTGATTCACCCCTCCACTTT
>TRBJ2-7|15|TRBD1|TRBV10-3|.
CATISGTGSSYEQYF
TGTGCCACAATCTCCGGGACAGGGAGCTCCTACGAGCAGTACTTC
>TRBJ1-1|12|.|TRBV29-1|.
CSVTGPNTEAFF
TGCAGCGTTACAGGGCCCAACACTGAAGCTTTCTTT
>TRBJ2-7|13|TRBD1|TRBV6-6|.
CASRPGQGGEQYF
TGTGCCAGCAGACCGGGACAGGGGGGCGAGCAGTACTTC
>TRBJ1-2|14|.|TRBV5-1|few
CASSLLLDRYGYTF
TGCGCCAGCAGCTTATTACTCGACAGATATGGCTACACCTTC
>TRBJ2-7|14|TRBD1|TRBV5-1|.
CASSPSTGGNEQYF
TGCGCCAGCAGCCCATCGACAGGGGGCAACGAGCAGTACTTC
>TRBJ2-3|13|.|TRBV5-1|.
CASRILGSDTQYF
TGCGCCAGCAGAATTCTAGGATCAGATACGCAGTATTTT
>TRBJ2-3|14|.|TRBV24-1|.
CATSDLWAADTQYF
TGTGCCACCAGTGATTTGTGGGCAGCAGATACGCAGTATTTT
>TRBJ2-1|12|.|TRBV6-1|.
CASRDYRNEQFF
TGTGCCAGCCGTGATTATAGAAATGAGCAGTTCTTC
>TRBJ1-1|17|.|TRBV5-5|.
CASSLGFGGRRNTEAFF
TGTGCCAGCAGCTTGGGGTTCGGGGGGCGGAGGAACACTGAAGCTTTCTTT
>TRBJ1-5|15|TRBD1|TRBV15|.
CATSYNRGSNQPQHF
TGTGCCACCAGCTATAACAGGGGAAGCAATCAGCCCCAGCATTTT
>TRBJ2-1|13|.|TRBV30|.
CAWSVTGGDEQFF
TGTGCCTGGAGTGTAACAGGGGGGGATGAGCAGTTCTTC
>TRBJ1-1|15|.|TRBV6-4|.
CASSDSQGSGTEAFF
TGTGCCAGCAGTGACTCTCAAGGTTCGGGGACTGAAGCTTTCTTT
>TRBJ1-5|14|.|TRBV18|.
CASSLQDGGQPQHF
TGTGCCAGCTCACTTCAGGATGGGGGGCAGCCCCAGCATTTT
>TRBJ2-1|13|.|TRBV5-1|.
CASSLATYNEQFF
TGCGCCAGCAGCTTAGCGACCTACAATGAGCAGTTCTTC
>TRBJ2-2|14|TRBD1|TRBV6-6|.
CASRETGNAGELFF
TGTGCCAGCAGAGAGACAGGGAATGCCGGGGAGCTGTTTTTT
>TRBJ2-3|15|TRBD2|TRBV10-2|.
CATQNPSGGGDTQYF
TGCGCCACCCAGAACCCTAGCGGGGGAGGAGATACGCAGTATTTT
>TRBJ1-2|19|.|TRBV19|.
CASSRQPEGNRRANYGYTF
TGTGCCAGTAGTCGACAGCCCGAGGGGAATCGCCGAGCTAACTATGGCTACACCTTC
>TRBJ1-1|13|.|TRBV14|.
CASSQNRDTEAFF
TGTGCCAGCAGCCAAAACAGGGACACTGAAGCTTTCTTT